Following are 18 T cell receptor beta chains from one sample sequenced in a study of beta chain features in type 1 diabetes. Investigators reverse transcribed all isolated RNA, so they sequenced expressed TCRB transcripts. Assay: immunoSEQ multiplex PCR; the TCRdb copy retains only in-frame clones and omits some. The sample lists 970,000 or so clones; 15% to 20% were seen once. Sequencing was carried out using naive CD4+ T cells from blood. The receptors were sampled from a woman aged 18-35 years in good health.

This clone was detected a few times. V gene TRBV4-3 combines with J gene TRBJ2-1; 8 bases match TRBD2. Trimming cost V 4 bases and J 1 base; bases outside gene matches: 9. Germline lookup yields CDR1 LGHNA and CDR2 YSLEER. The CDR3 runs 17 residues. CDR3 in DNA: TGCGCCAGCAGCCCGTGGTCCATAGCGGGGTCCTACAATGAGCAGTTCTTC. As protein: CASSPWSIAGSYNEQFF.

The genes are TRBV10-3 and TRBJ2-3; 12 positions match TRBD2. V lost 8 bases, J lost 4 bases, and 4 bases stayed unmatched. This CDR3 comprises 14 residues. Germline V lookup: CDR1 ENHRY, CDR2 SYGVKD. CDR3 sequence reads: CAIATSGSADTQYF. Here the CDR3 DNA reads TGTGCCATCGCGACTAGCGGGAGCGCAGATACGCAGTATTTT.

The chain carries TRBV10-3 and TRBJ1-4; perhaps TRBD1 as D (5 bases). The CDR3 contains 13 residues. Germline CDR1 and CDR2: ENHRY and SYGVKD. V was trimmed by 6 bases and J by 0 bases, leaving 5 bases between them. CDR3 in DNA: TGTGCCATCAGGACAGCAACTAATGAAAAACTGTTTTTT. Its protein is CAIRTATNEKLFF.

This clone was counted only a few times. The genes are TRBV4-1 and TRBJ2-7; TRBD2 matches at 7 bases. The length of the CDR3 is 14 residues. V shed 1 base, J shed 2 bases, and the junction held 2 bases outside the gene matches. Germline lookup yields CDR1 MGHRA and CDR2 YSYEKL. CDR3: CASSQVGGTYEQYF. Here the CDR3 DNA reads TGCGCCAGCAGCCAAGTGGGGGGGACCTACGAGCAGTACTTC.

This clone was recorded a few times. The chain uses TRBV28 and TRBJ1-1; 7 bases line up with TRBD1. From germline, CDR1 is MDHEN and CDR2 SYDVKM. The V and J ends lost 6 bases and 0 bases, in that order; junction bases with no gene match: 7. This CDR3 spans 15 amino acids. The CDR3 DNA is TGTGCCAGCAGCCTCGCCGGGACAGTGAACACTGAAGCTTTCTTT. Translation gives CASSLAGTVNTEAFF. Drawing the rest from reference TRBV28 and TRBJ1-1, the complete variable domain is DVKVTQSSRYLVKRTGEKVFLECVQDMDHENMFWYRQDPGLGLRLIYFSYDVKMKEKGDIPEGYSVSREKKERFSLILESASTNQTSMYLCASSLAGTVNTEAFFGQGTRLTVV.

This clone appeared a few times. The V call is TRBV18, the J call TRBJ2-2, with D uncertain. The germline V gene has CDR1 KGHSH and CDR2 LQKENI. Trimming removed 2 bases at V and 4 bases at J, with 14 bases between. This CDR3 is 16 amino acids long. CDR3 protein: CASSPSRRQATGELFF. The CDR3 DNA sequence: TGTGCCAGCTCACCAAGCCGAAGGCAGGCCACCGGGGAGCTGTTTTTT.

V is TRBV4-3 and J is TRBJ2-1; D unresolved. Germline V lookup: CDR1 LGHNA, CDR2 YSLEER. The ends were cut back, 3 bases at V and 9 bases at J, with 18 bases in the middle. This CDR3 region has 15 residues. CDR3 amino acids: CASSQGMISIGEQFF. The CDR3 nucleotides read TGCGCCAGCAGCCAGGGGATGATTTCCATCGGTGAGCAGTTCTTC.

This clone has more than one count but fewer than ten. CDR3 residues: CASSLVPGVDEQFF. The CDR3 bases are TGTGCCAGCAGCTTAGTTCCGGGGGTTGATGAGCAGTTCTTC. The rearrangement uses TRBV11-1 and TRBJ2-1, with a possible D match to TRBD2 (6 bases). The germline V gene has CDR1 SGHAT and CDR2 FQDESV (reference sequence). This CDR3 contains 14 residues. V shed 1 base and J shed 8 bases, with 12 bases lying between them. Looking up the rest from reference TRBV11-1 and TRBJ2-1 gives the full variable domain: EAEVAQSPRYKITEKSQAVAFWCDPISGHATLYWYRQILGQGPELLVQFQDESVVDDSQLPKDRFSAERLKGVDSTLKIQPAELGDSAMYLCASSLVPGVDEQFFGPGTRLTVL.

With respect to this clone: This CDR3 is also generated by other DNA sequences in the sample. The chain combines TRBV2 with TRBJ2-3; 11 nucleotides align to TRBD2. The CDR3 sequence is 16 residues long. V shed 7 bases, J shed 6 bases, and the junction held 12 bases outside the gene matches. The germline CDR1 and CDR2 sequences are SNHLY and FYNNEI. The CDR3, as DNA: TGTGCCAGCAAGAAACTAGCGGGGGACACGGGCGATACGCAGTATTTT. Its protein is CASKKLAGDTGDTQYF.

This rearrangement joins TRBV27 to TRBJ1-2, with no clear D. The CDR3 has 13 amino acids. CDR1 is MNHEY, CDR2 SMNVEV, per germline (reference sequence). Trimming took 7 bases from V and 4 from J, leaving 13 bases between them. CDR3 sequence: CASTTRQGYGYTF. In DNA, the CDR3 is TGTGCCAGCACCACCCGACAAGGCTATGGCTACACCTTC.

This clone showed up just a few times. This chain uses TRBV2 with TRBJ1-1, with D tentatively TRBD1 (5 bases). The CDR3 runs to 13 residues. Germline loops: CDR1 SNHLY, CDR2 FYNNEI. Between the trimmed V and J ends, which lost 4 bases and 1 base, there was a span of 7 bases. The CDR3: CASSGDGNTEAFF. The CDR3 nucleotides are TGTGCCAGCAGTGGGGACGGGAACACTGAAGCTTTCTTT.

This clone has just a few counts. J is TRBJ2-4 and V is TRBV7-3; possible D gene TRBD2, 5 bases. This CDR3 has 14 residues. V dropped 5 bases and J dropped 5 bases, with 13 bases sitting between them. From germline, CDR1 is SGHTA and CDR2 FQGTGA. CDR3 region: CASSPSRTENIQYF. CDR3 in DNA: TGTGCCAGCAGCCCTAGCCGGACTGAAAACATTCAGTACTTC.

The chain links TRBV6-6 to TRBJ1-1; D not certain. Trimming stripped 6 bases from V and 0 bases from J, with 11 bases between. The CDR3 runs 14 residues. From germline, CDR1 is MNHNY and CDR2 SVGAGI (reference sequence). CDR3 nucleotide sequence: TGTGCCAGCAGGACAATGCGGGTGAACACTGAAGCTTTCTTT. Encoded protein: CASRTMRVNTEAFF.

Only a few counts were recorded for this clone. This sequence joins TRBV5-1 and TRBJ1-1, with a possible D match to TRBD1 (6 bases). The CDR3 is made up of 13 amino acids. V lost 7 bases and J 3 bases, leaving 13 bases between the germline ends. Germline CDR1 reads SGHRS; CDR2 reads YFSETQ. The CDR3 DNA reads TGCGCCAGCGGCAGGGGCGGGGACACTGAAGCTTTCTTT. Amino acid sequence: CASGRGGDTEAFF.

The CDR3 DNA reads TGTGCCAGCAGTCATACATTTGGCTCCTACAATGAGCAGTTCTTC. It is translated as CASSHTFGSYNEQFF. This sequence joins TRBV14 and TRBJ2-1, with D uncertain. The germline V gene has CDR1 SGHDN and CDR2 FVKESK. Trimming pared 6 bases from V and 0 bases from J, leaving 12 bases between. The CDR3 loop spans 15 amino acids.

The CDR3 sequence is CASSAREGEKLFF. CDR3 nucleotides: TGTGCCAGCAGCGCCCGCGAGGGGGAAAAACTGTTTTTT. The chain combines TRBV9 with TRBJ1-4, with D maybe TRBD1 (5 bases). V was pared by 3 bases and J by 8 bases, with 11 bases between. Germline V gives CDR1 SGDLS, CDR2 YYNGEE. The length of the CDR3 is 13 residues.

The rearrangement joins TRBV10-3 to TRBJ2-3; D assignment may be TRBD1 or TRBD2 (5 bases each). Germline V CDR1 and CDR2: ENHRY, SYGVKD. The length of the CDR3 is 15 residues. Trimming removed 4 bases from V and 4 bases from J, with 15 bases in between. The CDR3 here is CAISAGALRADTQYF. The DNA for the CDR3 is TGTGCCATCAGTGCTGGGGCCTTGAGGGCAGATACGCAGTATTTT.

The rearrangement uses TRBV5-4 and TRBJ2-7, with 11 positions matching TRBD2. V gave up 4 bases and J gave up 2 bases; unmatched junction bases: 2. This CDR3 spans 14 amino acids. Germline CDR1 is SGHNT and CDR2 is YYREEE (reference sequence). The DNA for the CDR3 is TGTGCCAGCAGCAGGGGACTAGCGGCCTACGAGCAGTACTTC. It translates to CASSRGLAAYEQYF.